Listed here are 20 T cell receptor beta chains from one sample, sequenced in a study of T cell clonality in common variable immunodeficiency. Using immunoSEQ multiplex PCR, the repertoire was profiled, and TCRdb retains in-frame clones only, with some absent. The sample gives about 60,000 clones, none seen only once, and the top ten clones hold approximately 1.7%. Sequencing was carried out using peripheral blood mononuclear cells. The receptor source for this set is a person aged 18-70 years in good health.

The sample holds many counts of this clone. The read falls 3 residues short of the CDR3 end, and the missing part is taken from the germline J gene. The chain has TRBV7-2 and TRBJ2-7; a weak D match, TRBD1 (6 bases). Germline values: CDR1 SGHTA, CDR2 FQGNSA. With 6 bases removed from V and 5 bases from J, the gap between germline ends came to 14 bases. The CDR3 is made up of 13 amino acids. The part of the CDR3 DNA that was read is TGTGCCAGCAGTTCACAGGGAACCCACGAG. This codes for CASSSQGTHE. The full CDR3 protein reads CASSSQGTHEQYF.

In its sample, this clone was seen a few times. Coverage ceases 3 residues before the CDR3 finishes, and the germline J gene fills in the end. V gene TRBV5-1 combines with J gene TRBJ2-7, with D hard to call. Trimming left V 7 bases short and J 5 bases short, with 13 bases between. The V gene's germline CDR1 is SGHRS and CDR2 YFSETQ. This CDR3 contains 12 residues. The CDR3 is CASSVIRHEQYF. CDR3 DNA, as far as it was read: TGCGCCAGCTCTGTTATAAGGCACGAG.

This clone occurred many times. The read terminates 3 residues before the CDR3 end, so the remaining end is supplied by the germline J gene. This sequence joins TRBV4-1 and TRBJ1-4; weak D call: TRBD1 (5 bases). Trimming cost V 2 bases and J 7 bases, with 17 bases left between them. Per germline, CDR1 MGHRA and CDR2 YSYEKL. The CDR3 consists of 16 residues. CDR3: CASSQSPAGSGEKLFF. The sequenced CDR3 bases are TGCGCCAGCAGCCAAAGTCCGGCAGGGTCGGGTGAAAAA.

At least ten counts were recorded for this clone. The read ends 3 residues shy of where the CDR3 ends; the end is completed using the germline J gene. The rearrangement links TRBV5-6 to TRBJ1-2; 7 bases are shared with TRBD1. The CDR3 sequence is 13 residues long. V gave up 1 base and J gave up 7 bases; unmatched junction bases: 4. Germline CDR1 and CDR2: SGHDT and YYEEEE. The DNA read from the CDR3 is TGTGCCAGCAGCTTGCGGGCAGGGGGTGGC. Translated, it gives CASSLRAGGG. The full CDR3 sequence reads CASSLRAGGGYTF.

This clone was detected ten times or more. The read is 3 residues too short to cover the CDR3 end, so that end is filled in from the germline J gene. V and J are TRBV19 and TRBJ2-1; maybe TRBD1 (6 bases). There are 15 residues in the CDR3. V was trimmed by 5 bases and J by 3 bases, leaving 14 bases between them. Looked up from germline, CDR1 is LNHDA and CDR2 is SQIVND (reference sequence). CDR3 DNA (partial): TGTGCCAGTAGTCCCCGGCTAGGGGGCTACAATGAG. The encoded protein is CASSPRLGGYNE. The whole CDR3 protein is CASSPRLGGYNEQFF.

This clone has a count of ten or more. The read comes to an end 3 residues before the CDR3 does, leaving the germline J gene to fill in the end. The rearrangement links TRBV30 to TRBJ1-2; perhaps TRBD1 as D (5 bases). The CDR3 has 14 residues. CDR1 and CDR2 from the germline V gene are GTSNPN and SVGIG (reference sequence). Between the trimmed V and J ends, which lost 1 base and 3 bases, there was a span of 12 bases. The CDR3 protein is CAWSGGDVYYGYTF. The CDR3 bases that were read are TGTGCCTGGAGTGGGGGGGATGTCTACTATGGC.

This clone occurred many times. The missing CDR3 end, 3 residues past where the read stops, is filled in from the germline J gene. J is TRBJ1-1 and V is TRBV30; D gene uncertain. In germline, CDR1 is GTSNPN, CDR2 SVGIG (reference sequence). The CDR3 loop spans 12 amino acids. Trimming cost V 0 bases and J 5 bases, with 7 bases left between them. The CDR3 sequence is CAWSVMYTEAFF. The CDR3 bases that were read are TGTGCCTGGAGTGTAATGTATACTGAA.

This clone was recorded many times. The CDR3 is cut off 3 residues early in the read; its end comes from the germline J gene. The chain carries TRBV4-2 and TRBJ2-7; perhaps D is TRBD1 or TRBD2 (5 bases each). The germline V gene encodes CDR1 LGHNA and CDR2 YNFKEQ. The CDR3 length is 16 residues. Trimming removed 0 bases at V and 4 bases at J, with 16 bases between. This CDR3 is CASSQDPQGASYEQYF. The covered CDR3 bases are TGTGCCAGCAGCCAAGATCCTCAGGGAGCGTCGTACGAG.

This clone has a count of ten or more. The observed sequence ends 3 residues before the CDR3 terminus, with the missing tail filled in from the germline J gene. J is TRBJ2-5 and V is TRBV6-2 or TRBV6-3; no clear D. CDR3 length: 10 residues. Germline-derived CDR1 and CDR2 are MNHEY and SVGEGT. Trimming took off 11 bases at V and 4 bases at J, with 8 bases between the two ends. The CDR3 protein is CACRGETQYF. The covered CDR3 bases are TGTGCCTGCCGAGGAGAGACC.

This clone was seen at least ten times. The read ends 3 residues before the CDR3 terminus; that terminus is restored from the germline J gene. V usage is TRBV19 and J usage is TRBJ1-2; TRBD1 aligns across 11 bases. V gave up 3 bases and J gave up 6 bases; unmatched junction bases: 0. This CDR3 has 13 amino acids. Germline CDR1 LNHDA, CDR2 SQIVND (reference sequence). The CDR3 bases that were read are TGTGCCAGTAGTATGGGACAGGGGGATGGC. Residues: CASSMGQGDG. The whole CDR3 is CASSMGQGDGYTF.

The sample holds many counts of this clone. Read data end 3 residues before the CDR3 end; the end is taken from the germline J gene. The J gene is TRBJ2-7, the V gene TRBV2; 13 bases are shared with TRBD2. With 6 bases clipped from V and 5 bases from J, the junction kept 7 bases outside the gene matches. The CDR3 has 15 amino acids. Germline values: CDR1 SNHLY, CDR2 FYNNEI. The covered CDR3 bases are TGTGCCAGCAGGGACAGGACTAGCGGGAGCAACGAG. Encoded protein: CASRDRTSGSNE. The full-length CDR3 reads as CASRDRTSGSNEQYF.

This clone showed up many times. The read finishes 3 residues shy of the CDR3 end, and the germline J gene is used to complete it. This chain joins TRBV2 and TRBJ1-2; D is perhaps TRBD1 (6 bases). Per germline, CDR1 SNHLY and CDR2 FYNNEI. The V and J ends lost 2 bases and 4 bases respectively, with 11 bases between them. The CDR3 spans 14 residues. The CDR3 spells CASSERGAGYGYTF. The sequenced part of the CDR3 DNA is TGTGCCAGCAGTGAACGGGGGGCTGGCTATGGC.

CDR3 protein: CASRDRAYNDYTF. The part of the CDR3 DNA that was read is TGTGCCAGCAGGGACAGAGCCTACAATGAC. This chain connects TRBV7-2 to TRBJ1-2, with a possible D match to TRBD1 (6 bases). The sequence runs out 3 residues before the end of the CDR3; the remainder is reconstructed from the germline J gene. The CDR3 consists of 13 residues. Germline V gene sequence: CDR1 SGHTA, CDR2 FQGNSA.

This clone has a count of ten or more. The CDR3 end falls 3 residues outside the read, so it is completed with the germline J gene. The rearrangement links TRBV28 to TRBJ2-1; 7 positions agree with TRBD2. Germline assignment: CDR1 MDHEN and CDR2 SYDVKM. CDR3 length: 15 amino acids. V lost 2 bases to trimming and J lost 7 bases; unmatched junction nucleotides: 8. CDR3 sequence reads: CASSLMRELENEQFF. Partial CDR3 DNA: TGTGCCAGCAGTTTAATGCGGGAGCTTGAAAATGAG.

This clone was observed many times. The DNA read from the CDR3 is TGTGCCAGCAGTGAGGTTCGGACGGGGGGTGGTGGC. Protein product: CASSEVRTGGGG. The CDR3, in full, reads CASSEVRTGGGGYTF. The chain combines TRBV2 with TRBJ1-2; maybe TRBD1 (5 bases). The read ends 3 residues before the CDR3 terminus; that terminus is restored from the germline J gene. Trimming removed 3 bases from V and 7 bases from J, with 18 bases in between. CDR1 and CDR2 (germline): SNHLY, FYNNEI. This CDR3 region has 15 residues.

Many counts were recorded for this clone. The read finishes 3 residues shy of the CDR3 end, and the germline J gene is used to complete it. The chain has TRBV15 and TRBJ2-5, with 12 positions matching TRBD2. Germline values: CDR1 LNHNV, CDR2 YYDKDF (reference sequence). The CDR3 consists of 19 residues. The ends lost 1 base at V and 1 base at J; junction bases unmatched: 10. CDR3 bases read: TGTGCCACCAGCAGAGGAGGACTAGCGGGAATGGGTAGCCAAGAGACC. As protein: CATSRGGLAGMGSQET. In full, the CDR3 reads CATSRGGLAGMGSQETQYF.

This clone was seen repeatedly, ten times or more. The CDR3 here is CASSLEGDTQYF. CDR3 DNA (partial): TGCGCCAGCAGCTTGGAAGGAGATACG. The chain couples TRBV5-1 to TRBJ2-3; D gene uncertain. The CDR3 is cut off 3 residues early in the read; its end comes from the germline J gene. CDR1 is SGHRS and CDR2 is YFSETQ in the germline V gene. There are 12 residues in the CDR3. V shed 0 bases and J shed 5 bases, with 4 bases lying between them.

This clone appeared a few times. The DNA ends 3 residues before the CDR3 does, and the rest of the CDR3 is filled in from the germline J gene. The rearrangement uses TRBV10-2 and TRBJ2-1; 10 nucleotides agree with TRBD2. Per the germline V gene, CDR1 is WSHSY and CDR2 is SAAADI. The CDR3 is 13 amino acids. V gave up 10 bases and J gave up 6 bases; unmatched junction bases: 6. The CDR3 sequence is CATGTSVFNEQFF. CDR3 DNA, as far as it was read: TGCGCCACCGGGACTAGCGTCTTCAATGAG.

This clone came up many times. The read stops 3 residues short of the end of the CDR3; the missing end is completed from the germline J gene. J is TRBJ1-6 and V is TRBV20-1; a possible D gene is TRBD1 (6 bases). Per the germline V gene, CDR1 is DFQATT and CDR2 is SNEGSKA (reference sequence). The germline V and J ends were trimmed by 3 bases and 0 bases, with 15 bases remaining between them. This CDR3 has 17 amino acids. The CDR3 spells CSASKPGRGSYNSPLHF. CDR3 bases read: TGCAGTGCTAGCAAACCAGGCAGGGGCTCCTATAATTCACCC.

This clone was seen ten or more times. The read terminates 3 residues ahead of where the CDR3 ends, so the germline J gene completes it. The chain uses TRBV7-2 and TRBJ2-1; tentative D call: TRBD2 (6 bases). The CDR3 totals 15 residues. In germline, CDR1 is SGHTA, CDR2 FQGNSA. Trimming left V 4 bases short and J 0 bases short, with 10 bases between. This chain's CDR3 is CASSYSGRSYNEQFF. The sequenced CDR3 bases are TGTGCCAGCAGCTATAGCGGTCGCTCCTACAATGAG.